The subject of this entry is one TCR beta chain. Its antigen is not known. These data belong to a study of response to subunit inactivated influenza vaccine. TCRdb re-called the RT-PCR reads with MiXCR, one entry per CDR3 protein. The sample records over 800,000 distinct CDR3 sequences, approximately 21% being singletons. CDR3 length equals 13 residues. CDR1 is MNHNS and CDR2 is SASEGT in the germline V gene. Trimming took off 7 bases at V and 5 bases at J, with 12 bases between the two ends. Findings and limits, study-wide: Each seasonal influenza vaccination recruits few new T cells, the authors suggested.

The starting material was PBMCs from blood, obtained more than 4 days after vaccination. This chain joins TRBV6-1 and TRBJ2-1, with a possible D match to TRBD1 (6 bases). This sequence was found in a man aged 50-59 years who received an inactivated influenza vaccine. The CDR3, as DNA: TGTGCCAGCAAAATAACAGGGAACAATGAGCAGTTCTTC. This encodes CASKITGNNEQFF.